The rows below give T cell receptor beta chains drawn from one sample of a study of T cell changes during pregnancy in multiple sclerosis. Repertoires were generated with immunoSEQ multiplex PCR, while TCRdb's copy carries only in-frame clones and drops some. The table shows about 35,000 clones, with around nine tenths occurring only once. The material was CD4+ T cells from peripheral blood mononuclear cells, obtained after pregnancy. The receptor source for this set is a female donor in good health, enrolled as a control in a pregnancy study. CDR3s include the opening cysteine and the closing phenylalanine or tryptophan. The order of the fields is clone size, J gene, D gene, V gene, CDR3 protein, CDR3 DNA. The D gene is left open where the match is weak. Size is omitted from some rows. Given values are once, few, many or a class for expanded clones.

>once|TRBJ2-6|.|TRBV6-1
CASSPTGTGANVLTF
TGTGCCAGCAGTCCTACAGGGACGGGGGCCAACGTCCTGACTTTC
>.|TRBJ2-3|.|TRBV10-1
CASSESGSPAGDTQYF
TGCGCCAGCAGTGAGAGTGGGAGCCCTGCGGGGGATACGCAGTATTTT
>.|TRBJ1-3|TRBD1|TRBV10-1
CASSEGRQGASGNTIYF
TGCGCCAGCAGTGAGGGAAGACAGGGGGCGTCGGGAAACACCATATATTTT
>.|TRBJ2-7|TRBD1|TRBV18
CASSPLSSLRTGVEQYF
TGTGCCAGCTCACCACTGTCTTCACTCAGGACAGGGGTCGAGCAGTACTTC
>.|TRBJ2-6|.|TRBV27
CASSSHLRDSGANVLTF
TGTGCCAGCAGTTCTCATCTACGCGACTCTGGGGCCAACGTCCTGACTTTC
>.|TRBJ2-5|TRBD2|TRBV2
CASKVAGEETQYF
TGTGCCAGCAAGGTGGCGGGGGAAGAGACCCAGTACTTC
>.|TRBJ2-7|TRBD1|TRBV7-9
CASSPPDRGYEQYF
TGTGCCAGCAGCCCCCCGGACAGGGGTTACGAGCAGTACTTC
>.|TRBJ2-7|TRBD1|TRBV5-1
CASSPSGQVSYEQYF
TGCGCCAGCAGCCCCTCGGGACAGGTCTCCTACGAGCAGTACTTC
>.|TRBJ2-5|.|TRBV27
CASSSFGVSVETQYF
TGTGCCAGCAGTTCCTTCGGGGTTTCGGTGGAGACCCAGTACTTC
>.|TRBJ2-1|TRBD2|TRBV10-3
CAIKEAGVVENEQFF
TGTGCCATCAAAGAGGCGGGGGTAGTTGAGAATGAGCAGTTCTTC
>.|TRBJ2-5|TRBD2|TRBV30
CAWGDGGLAKGTQYF
TGTGCCTGGGGCGACGGCGGACTAGCGAAAGGTACCCAGTACTTC
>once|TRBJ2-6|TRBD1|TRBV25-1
CASSDPLNRGGANVLTF
TGTGCCAGCAGTGATCCCCTAAACAGGGGGGGGGCCAACGTCCTGACTTTC
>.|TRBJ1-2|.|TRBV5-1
CASSRRTALNGYIF
TGCGCCAGCAGTCGCCGGACAGCGCTCAATGGCTACATCTTC
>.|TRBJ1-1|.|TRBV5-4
CASSLAGGRNTEAFF
TGTGCCAGCAGCTTGGCCGGGGGGCGGAACACTGAAGCTTTCTTT
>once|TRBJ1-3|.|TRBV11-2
CASSFRGISGNTIYF
TGTGCCAGCAGCTTTAGGGGTATCAGTGGAAACACCATATATTTT
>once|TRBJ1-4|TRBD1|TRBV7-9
CASSPGQGPEKLFF
TGTGCCAGCAGCCCTGGACAGGGCCCCGAAAAACTGTTTTTT
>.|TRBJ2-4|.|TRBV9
CASSPQKVGVAKNIQYF
TGTGCCAGCAGCCCCCAGAAGGTGGGAGTGGCCAAAAACATTCAGTACTTC
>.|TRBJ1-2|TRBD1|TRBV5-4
CASSLADRVFISGYTF
TGTGCCAGCAGCTTGGCCGACAGGGTCTTTATAAGTGGCTACACCTTC
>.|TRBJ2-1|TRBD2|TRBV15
CATSRGLDQPNEQFF
TGTGCCACCAGCAGGGGACTAGATCAGCCCAATGAGCAGTTCTTC
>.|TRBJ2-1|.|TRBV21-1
CASSKARWGPESSYNEQFF
TGTGCCAGCAGCAAAGCGCGGTGGGGGCCAGAAAGCTCCTACAATGAGCAGTTCTTC
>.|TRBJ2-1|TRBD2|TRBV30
CALAGDGPYNEQFF
TGTGCGTTAGCGGGAGACGGCCCCTACAATGAGCAGTTCTTC
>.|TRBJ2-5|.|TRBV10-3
CAIRSEETQYF
TGTGCCATCAGGAGTGAAGAGACCCAGTACTTC
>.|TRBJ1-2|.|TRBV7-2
CASSLARSGYGYTF
TGTGCCAGCAGCTTAGCGCGTTCAGGCTATGGCTACACCTTC
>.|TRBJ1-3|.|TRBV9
CASSVSTHSGNTIYF
TGTGCCAGCAGCGTTAGTACCCACTCTGGAAACACCATATATTTT
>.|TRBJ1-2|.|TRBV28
CASSLIQANYGYTF
TGTGCCAGCAGTTTGATTCAGGCTAACTATGGCTACACCTTC
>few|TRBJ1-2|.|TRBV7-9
CASSSREYYGYTF
TGTGCCAGCAGCTCCCGGGAGTACTATGGCTACACCTTC
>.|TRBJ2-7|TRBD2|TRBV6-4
CASLSRRRGRGPEQYF
TGTGCCAGCCTTTCGCGACGTAGAGGGAGGGGTCCCGAGCAGTACTTC
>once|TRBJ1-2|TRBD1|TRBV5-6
CASSPRQGMSGYTF
TGTGCCAGCAGCCCCCGACAGGGAATGAGTGGCTACACCTTC
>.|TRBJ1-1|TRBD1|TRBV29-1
CSVEPSGGRREAFF
TGCAGCGTTGAGCCCTCAGGGGGCAGACGAGAAGCTTTCTTT
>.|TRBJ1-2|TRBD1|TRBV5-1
CASSLERQGGYTF
TGCGCCAGCAGCTTGGAACGACAGGGAGGCTACACCTTC
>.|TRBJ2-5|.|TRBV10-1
CASSESGGTQYF
TGCGCCAGCAGTGAGTCGGGGGGGACCCAGTACTTC
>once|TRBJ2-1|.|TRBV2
CASSGLEWNEQFF
TGTGCCAGCAGTGGACTAGAATGGAATGAGCAGTTCTTC
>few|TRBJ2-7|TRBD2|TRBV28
CASSSLAGDHEQYF
TGTGCCAGCAGCAGCCTAGCGGGAGACCACGAGCAGTACTTC
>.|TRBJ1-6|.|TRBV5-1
CASSYVRGYNSPLHF
TGCGCCAGCAGTTATGTTAGGGGCTATAATTCACCCCTCCACTTT
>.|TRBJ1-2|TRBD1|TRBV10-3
CAISEEWGQGNGYTF
TGTGCCATCAGTGAGGAGTGGGGACAGGGCAATGGCTACACCTTC
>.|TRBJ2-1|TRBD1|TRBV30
CAWSGEDRGRRRPSYNEQFF
TGTGCCTGGAGTGGGGAGGACAGGGGGCGCCGGCGGCCCTCCTACAATGAGCAGTTCTTC
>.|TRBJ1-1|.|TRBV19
CASSIRGQGEAFF
TGTGCCAGTAGTATCAGAGGCCAGGGCGAAGCTTTCTTT
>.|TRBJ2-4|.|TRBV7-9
CASSLERAGVAKNIQYF
TGTGCCAGCAGCTTAGAGAGGGCAGGGGTGGCCAAAAACATTCAGTACTTC
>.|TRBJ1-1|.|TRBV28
CASSEHREGTEAFF
TGTGCCAGCAGCGAACACAGGGAAGGCACTGAAGCTTTCTTT
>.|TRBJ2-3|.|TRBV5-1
CASSLGAGITDTQYF
TGCGCCAGCAGCTTGGGGGCGGGGATCACAGATACGCAGTATTTT
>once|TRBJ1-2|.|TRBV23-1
CASSPPGGNYGYTF
TGCGCCAGCAGTCCTCCGGGAGGGAACTATGGCTACACCTTC
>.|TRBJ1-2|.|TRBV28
CASSLAGQGLNYGYTF
TGTGCCAGCAGTTTAGCAGGCCAGGGATTGAACTATGGCTACACCTTC
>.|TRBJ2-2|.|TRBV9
CASSVGANQNTGELFF
TGTGCCAGCAGCGTAGGGGCGAACCAGAACACCGGGGAGCTGTTTTTT
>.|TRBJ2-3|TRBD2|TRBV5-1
CASSWERETDTQYF
TGCGCCAGCAGCTGGGAGCGGGAGACAGATACGCAGTATTTT
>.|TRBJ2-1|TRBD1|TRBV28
CASRPQGQGSNEQFF
TGTGCCAGCAGGCCTCAAGGACAGGGGTCCAATGAGCAGTTCTTC
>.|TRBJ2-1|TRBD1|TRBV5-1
CASSLAPTGLNSYNEQFF
TGCGCCAGCAGCTTAGCCCCGACAGGGTTAAACTCCTACAATGAGCAGTTCTTC
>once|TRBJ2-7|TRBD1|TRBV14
CASSLPGGFYEQYF
TGTGCCAGCAGTCTACCAGGGGGCTTCTACGAGCAGTACTTC
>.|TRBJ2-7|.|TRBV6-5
CASSPTRGTYEQYF
TGTGCCAGCAGCCCAACGAGAGGAACCTACGAGCAGTACTTC